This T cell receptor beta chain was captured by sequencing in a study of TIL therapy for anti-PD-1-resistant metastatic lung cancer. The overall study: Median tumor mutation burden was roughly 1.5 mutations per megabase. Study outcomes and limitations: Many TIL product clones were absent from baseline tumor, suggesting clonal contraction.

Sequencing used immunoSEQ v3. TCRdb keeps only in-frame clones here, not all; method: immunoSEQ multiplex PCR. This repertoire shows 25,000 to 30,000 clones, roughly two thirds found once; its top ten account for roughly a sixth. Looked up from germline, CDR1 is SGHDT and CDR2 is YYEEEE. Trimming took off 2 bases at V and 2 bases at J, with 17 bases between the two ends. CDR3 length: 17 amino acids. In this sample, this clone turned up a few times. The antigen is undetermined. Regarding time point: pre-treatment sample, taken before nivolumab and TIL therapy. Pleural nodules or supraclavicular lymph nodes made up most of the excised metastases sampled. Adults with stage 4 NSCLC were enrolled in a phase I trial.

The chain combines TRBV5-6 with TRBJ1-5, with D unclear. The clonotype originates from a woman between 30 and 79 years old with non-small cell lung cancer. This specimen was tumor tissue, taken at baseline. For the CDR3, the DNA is TGTGCCAGCAGCTTTGGTGGCGGTGGGTGGGGCAATCAGCCCCAGCATTTT. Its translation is CASSFGGGGWGNQPQHF.